This TCR beta chain was sequenced during a study of blood T cell repertoires in COVID-19. Clones were read by immunoSEQ multiplex PCR, and TCRdb kept only the in-frame ones, dropping some. The table includes tens of thousands of clones, about 90% detected once. With V trimmed by 4 bases and J by 8 bases, 5 bases remained unmatched. The length of the CDR3 is 14 residues. The germline gives CDR1 MRHNA, CDR2 SNTAGT. Sequencing was carried out using peripheral blood. The TCR comes from a human donor in a cohort sampled during active COVID-19. The gene calls are TRBV6-4 and TRBJ1-6; 7 bases match TRBD1. Here the CDR3 reads CASSVTGADSPLHF. In DNA form, the CDR3 reads TGTGCCAGCAGTGTCACAGGGGCGGATTCACCCCTCCACTTT.